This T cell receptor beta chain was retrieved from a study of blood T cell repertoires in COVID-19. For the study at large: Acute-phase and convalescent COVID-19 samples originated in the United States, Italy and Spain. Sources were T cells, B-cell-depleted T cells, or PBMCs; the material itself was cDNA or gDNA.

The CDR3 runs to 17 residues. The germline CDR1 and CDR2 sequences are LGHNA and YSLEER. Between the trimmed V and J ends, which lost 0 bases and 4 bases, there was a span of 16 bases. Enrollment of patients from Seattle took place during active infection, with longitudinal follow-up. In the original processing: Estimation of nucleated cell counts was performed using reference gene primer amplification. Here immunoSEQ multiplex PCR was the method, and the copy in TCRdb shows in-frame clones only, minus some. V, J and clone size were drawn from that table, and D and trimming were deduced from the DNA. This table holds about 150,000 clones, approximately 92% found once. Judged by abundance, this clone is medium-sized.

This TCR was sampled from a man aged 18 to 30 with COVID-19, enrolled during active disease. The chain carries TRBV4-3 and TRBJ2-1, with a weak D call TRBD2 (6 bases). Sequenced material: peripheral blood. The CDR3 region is CASSQDSPAGPYNEQFF. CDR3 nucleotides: TGCGCCAGCAGCCAAGATTCTCCGGCGGGGCCATACAATGAGCAGTTCTTC.